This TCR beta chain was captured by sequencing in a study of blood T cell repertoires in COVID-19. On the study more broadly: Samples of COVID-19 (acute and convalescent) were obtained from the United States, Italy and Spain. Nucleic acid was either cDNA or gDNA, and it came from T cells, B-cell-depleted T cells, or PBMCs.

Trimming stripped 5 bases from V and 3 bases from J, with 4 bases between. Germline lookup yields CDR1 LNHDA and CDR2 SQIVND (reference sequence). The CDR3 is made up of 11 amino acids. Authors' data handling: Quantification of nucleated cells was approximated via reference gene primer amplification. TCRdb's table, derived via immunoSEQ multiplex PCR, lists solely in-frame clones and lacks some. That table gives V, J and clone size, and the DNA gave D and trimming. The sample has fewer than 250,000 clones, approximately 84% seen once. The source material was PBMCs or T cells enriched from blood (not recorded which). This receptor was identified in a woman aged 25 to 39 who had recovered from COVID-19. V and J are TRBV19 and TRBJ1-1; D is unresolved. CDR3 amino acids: CASSSYTEAFF. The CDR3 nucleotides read TGTGCCAGTAGTTCGTACACTGAAGCTTTCTTT.